The present TCR beta chain was sequenced within a study of glioma-infiltrating T cells after dendritic cell vaccination. Here immunoSEQ multiplex PCR was the method, and the copy in TCRdb shows in-frame clones only, minus some. The sample lists about 92,000 clones, 86% occurring once. CDR1 SGHRS and CDR2 YFSETQ come from the germline V gene. Trimming shortened V by 7 bases and J by 7 bases, and 20 bases separated the two germline ends. The CDR3 spans 14 residues. This clonotype was obtained from a human donor with glioblastoma. This sample comprised blood, obtained before dendritic cell vaccination. This sequence joins TRBV5-1 and TRBJ1-1; D may be TRBD1 (6 bases). In DNA form, the CDR3 reads TGCGCCAGCCGCCCGGCGGGGGGCGAAAATGAAGCTTTCTTT. Translated, it gives CASRPAGGENEAFF.